The present entry profiles one TCR beta chain with its context. Its antigen is undetermined. The record originates from a study of T cell responses to AZD1222 COVID-19 vaccine. The table came from immunoSEQ multiplex PCR; TCRdb's copy has only in-frame clones and leaves some out. The table lists approximately 180,000 clones, around 88% of them singletons. General study findings and limits: AZD1222 recipients seropositive at baseline numbered only six or seven. The study found vaccine-associated CD4 TCRs spanning spike, dominant at 160-218 and 743-854. Repertoires were obtained solely post-peak T cell response.

The receptor was isolated from an adult in good health. Sequencing used peripheral blood, obtained on day 0 of AZD1222 vaccination.

The CDR3 DNA is TGTGCCAGCTCACCCACAGGGGACGATGAGCAGTTCTTC. Translated, it gives CASSPTGDDEQFF. This chain links TRBV18 with TRBJ2-1, with TRBD1 identical over 7 bases. This CDR3 is 13 amino acids long. V was clipped by 3 bases and J by 8 bases; unmatched bases: 4. CDR1 and CDR2 from the germline V gene are KGHSH and LQKENI.